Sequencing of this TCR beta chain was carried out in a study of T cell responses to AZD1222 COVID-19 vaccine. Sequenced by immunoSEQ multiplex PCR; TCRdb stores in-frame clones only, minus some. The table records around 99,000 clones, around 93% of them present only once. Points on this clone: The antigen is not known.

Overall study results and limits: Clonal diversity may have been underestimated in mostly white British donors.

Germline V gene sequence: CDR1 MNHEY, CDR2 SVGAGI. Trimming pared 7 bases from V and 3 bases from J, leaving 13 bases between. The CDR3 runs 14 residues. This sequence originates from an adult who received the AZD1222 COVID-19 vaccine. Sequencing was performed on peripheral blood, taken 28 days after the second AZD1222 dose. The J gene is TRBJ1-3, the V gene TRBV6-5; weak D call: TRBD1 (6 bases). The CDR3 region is CASTSTGSGNTIYF. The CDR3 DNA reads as TGTGCCAGCACCTCAACAGGGAGTGGAAACACCATATATTTT.